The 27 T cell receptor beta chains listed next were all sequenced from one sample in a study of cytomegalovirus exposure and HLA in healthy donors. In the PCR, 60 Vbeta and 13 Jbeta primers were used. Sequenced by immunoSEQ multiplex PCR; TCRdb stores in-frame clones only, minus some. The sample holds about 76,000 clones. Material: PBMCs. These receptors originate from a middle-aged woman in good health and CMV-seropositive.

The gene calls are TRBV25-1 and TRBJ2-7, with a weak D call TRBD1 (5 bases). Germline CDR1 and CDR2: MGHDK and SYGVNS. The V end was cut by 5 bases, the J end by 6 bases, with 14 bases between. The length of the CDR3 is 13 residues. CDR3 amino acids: CASSKTMQGEQYF. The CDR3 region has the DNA TGTGCCAGCAGTAAAACTATGCAGGGCGAGCAGTACTTC.

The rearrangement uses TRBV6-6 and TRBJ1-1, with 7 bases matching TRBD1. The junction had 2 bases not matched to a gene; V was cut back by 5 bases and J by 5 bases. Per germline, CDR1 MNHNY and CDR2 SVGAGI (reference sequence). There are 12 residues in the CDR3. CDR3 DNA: TGTGCCAGCAGTAAGACAGGGACTGAAGCTTTCTTT. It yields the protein CASSKTGTEAFF.

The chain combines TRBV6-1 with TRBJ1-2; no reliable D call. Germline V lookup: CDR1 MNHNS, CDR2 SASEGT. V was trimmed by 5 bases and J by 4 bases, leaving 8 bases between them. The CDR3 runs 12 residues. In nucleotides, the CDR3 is TGTGCCAGCAGTTGGGAGCTCTATGGCTACACCTTC. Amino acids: CASSWELYGYTF.

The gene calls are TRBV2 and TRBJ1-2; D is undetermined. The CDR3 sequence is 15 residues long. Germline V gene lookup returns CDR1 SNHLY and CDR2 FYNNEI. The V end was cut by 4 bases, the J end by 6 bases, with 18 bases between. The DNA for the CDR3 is TGTGCCAGCAGTGTTCCCCTCGTTTGGAGGAATGGCTACACCTTC. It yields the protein CASSVPLVWRNGYTF.

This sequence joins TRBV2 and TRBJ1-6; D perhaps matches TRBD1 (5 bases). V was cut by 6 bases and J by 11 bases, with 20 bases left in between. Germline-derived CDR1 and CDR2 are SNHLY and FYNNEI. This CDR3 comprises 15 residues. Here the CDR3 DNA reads TGTGCCAGCAGCCCGGGGGGTAGTCCGGGCCCACCCCTCCACTTT. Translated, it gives CASSPGGSPGPPLHF.

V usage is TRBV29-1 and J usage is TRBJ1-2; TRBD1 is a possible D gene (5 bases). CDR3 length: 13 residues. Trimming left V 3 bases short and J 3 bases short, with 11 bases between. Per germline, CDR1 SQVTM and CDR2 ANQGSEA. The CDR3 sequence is CSVDRGVHYGYTF. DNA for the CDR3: TGCAGCGTTGACCGGGGGGTTCACTATGGCTACACCTTC.

The CDR3 nucleotides read TGTGCCAGCAGCTTGGCCGGTGAGAACACTGAAGCTTTCTTT. It is translated as CASSLAGENTEAFF. The V call is TRBV5-4, the J call TRBJ1-1; no clear D gene. CDR1 is SGHNT and CDR2 is YYREEE in the germline V gene (reference sequence). The CDR3 loop spans 14 amino acids. V gave up 0 bases and J gave up 1 base, with 7 bases separating them.

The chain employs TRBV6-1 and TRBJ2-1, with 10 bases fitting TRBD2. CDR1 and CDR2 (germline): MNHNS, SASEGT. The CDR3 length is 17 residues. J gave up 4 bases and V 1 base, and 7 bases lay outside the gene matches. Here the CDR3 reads CASSEGTSGQVYNEQFF. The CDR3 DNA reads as TGTGCCAGCAGTGAAGGGACTAGCGGCCAAGTTTACAATGAGCAGTTCTTC.

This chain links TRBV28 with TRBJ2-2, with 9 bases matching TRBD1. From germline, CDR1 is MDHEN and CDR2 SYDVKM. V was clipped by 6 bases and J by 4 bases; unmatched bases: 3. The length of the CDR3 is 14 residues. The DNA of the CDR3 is TGTGCCAGCAGACTACAGGGGGCCACCGGGGAGCTGTTTTTT. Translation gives CASRLQGATGELFF.

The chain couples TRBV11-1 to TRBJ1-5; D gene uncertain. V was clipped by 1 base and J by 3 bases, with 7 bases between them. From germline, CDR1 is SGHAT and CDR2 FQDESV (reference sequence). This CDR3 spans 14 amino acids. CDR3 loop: CASSLGGNNQPQHF. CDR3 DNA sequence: TGTGCCAGCAGCTTAGGCGGTAACAATCAGCCCCAGCATTTT. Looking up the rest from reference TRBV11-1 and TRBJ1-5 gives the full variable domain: EAEVAQSPRYKITEKSQAVAFWCDPISGHATLYWYRQILGQGPELLVQFQDESVVDDSQLPKDRFSAERLKGVDSTLKIQPAELGDSAMYLCASSLGGNNQPQHFGDGTRLSIL.

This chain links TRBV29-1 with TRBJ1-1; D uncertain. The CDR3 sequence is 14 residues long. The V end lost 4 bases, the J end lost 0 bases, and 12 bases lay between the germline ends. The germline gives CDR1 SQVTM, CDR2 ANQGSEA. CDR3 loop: CSVVRTTLNTEAFF. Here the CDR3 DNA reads TGCAGCGTTGTTCGAACAACATTGAACACTGAAGCTTTCTTT.

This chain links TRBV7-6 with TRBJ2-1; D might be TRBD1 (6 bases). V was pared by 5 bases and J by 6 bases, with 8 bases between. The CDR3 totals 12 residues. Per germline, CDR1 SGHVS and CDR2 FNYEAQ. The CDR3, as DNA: TGTGCCAGCAGCACAGGGAGCAATGAGCAGTTCTTC. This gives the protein CASSTGSNEQFF.

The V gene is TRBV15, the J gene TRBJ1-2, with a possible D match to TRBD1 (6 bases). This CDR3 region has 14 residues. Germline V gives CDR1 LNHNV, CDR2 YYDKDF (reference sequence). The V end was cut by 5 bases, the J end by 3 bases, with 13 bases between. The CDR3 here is CATSQGSGYYGYTF. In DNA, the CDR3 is TGTGCCACCAGCCAGGGGTCCGGATACTATGGCTACACCTTC.

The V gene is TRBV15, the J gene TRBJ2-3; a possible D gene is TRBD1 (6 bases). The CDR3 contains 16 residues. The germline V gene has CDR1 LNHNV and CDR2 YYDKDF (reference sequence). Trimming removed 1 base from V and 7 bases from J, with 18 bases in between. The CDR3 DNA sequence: TGTGCCACCAGCAGAGGAGGCCAGGGGAAGGGGAATACGCAGTATTTT. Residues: CATSRGGQGKGNTQYF. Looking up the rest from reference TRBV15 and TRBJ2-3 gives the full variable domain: DAMVIQNPRYQVTQFGKPVTLSCSQTLNHNVMYWYQQKSSQAPKLLFHYYDKDFNNEADTPDNFQSRRPNTSFCFLDIRSPGLGDTAMYLCATSRGGQGKGNTQYFGPGTRLTVL.

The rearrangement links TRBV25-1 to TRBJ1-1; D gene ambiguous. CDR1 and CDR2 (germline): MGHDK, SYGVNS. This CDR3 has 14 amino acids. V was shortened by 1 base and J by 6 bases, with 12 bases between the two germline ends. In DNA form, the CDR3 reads TGTGCCAGCAGTGAATTGTTAGGGAGCCCTGAAGCTTTCTTT. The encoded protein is CASSELLGSPEAFF.

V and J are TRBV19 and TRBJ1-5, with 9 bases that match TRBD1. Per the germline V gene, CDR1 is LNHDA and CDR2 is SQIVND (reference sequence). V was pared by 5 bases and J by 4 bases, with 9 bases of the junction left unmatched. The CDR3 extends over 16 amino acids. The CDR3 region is CASSLAGQGANQPQHF. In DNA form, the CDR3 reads TGTGCCAGTAGTCTTGCGGGACAGGGCGCGAATCAGCCCCAGCATTTT.

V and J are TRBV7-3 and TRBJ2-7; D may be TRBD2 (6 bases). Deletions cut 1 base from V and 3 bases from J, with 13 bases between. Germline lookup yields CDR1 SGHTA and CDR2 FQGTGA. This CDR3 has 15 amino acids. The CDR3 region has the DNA TGTGCCAGCAGCTTAAATCGCGGGACTCTCTACGAGCAGTACTTC. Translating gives CASSLNRGTLYEQYF.

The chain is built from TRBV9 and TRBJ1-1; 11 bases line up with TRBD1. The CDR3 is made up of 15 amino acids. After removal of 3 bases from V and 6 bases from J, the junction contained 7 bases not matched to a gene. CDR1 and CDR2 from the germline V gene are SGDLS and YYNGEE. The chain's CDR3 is CASSAGTGGFAEAFF. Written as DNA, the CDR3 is TGTGCCAGCAGCGCTGGGACAGGGGGGTTCGCTGAAGCTTTCTTT.

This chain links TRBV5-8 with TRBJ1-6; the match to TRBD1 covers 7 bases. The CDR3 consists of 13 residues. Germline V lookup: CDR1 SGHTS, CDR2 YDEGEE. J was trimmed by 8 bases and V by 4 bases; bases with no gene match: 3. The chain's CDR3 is CASSPGGDSPLHF. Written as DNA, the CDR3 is TGTGCCAGCAGCCCAGGGGGTGATTCACCCCTCCACTTT.

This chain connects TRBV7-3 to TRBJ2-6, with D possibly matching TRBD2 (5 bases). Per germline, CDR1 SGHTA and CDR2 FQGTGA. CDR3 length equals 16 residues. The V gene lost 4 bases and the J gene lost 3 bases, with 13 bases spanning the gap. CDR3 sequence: CASSSVTGNGANVLTF. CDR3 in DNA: TGTGCCAGCAGCTCCGTGACCGGGAATGGGGCCAACGTCCTGACTTTC. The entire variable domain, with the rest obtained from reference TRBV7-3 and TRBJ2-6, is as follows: GAGVSQTPSNKVTEKGKYVELRCDPISGHTALYWYRQSLGQGPEFLIYFQGTGAADDSGLPNDRFFAVRPEGSVSTLKIQRTERGDSAVYLCASSSVTGNGANVLTFGAGSRLTVL.

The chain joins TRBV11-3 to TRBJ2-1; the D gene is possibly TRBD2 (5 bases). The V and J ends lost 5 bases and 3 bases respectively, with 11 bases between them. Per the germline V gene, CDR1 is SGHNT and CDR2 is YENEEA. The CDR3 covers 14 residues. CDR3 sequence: CASSIGGDYNEQFF. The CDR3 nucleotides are TGTGCCAGCAGCATCGGAGGCGACTACAATGAGCAGTTCTTC.

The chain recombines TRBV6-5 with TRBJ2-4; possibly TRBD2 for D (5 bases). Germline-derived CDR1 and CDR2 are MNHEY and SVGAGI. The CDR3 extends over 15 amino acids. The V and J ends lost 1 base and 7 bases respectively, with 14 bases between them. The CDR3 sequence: CASSYFGEKLNIQYF. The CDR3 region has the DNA TGTGCCAGCAGTTACTTCGGGGAGAAATTGAACATTCAGTACTTC.

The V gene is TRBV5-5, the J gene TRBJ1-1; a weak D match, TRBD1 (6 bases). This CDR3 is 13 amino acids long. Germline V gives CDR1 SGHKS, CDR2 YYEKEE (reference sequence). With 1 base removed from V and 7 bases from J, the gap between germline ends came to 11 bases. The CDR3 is CASSLTGFLEAFF. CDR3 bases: TGTGCCAGCAGCTTGACAGGGTTCCTTGAAGCTTTCTTT.

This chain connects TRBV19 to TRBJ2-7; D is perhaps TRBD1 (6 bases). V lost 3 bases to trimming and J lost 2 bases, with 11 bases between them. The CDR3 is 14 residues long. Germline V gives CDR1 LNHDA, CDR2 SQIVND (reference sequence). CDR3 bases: TGTGCCAGTAGTATGAGGCACAGGGCCTACGAGCAGTACTTC. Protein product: CASSMRHRAYEQYF.

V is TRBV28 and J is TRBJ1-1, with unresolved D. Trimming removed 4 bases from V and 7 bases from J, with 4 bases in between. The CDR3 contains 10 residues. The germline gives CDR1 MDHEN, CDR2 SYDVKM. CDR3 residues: CASSSVEAFF. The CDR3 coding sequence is TGTGCCAGCAGTTCGGTTGAAGCTTTCTTT.

CDR3 amino acids: CATRPVRGINQPQHF. DNA for the CDR3: TGTGCCACCAGGCCAGTCCGGGGGATCAATCAGCCCCAGCATTTT. The J gene is TRBJ1-5, the V gene TRBV15; D perhaps matches TRBD1 (5 bases). Trimming took 6 bases from V and 3 from J, leaving 15 bases between them. This CDR3 region has 15 residues. Germline assignment: CDR1 LNHNV and CDR2 YYDKDF (reference sequence).

The CDR3 DNA reads as TGTGCCAGCAGCTTAAACATGGGACAGGGAAAAACCTACGAGCAGTACTTC. It yields the protein CASSLNMGQGKTYEQYF. This sequence joins TRBV7-6 and TRBJ2-7; 9 bases agree with TRBD1. J was trimmed by 2 bases and V by 2 bases; bases with no gene match: 10. Germline CDR1 is SGHVS and CDR2 is FNYEAQ. The CDR3 consists of 17 residues.